This T cell receptor (beta chain) was captured in a study of T cell responses to AZD1222 COVID-19 vaccine. Looking at the study overall: Analysis merged second doses at about 4 or about 12 weeks. Study-wide points: Just a handful of people given AZD1222 tested seropositive at baseline. Reports indicate that nearly half of spike-specific TCRs are directed at unmutated variant regions.

Assay used: immunoSEQ multiplex PCR; TCRdb lists only in-frame clones, some missing. This sample yields roughly 120,000 clones, of which roughly 88% are seen a single time; around 6.2% belongs to the top ten. As regards this clone: Its antigen is still unknown.

This CDR3 is built from 15 residues. Germline V gene lookup returns CDR1 MNHEY and CDR2 SMNVEV (reference sequence). V was pared by 2 bases and J by 6 bases, with 8 bases of the junction left unmatched. The sequencing used peripheral blood, collected on day 0 of AZD1222 vaccination. The chain employs TRBV27 and TRBJ2-3, with 7 bases fitting TRBD1. The clonotype comes from an adult in good health. The CDR3 bases are TGTGCCAGCAGTTTACGGACAGGCCCCCGCGATACGCAGTATTTT. Translation: CASSLRTGPRDTQYF.